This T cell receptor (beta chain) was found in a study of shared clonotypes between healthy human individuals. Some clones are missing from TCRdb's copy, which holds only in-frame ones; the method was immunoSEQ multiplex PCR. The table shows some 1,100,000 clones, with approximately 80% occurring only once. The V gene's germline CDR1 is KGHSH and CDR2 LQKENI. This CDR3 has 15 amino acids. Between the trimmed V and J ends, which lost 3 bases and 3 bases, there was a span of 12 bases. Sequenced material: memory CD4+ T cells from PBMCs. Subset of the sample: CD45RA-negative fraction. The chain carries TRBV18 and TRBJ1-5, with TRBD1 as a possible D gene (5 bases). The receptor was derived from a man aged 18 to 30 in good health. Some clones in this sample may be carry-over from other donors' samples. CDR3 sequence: CASSPTGHPNQPQHF. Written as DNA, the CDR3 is TGTGCCAGCTCACCTACCGGACACCCCAATCAGCCCCAGCATTTT.